Each of the 22 T cell receptor beta chains below was sequenced from the same sample in a study of blood T cell repertoires in COVID-19. Some clones are missing from TCRdb's copy, which holds only in-frame ones; the method was immunoSEQ multiplex PCR. Of 55,000 or so clones listed, 80% to 90% were seen once; the top ten hold roughly 6.5%. Sequences were obtained from peripheral blood. These receptors came from a woman in her sixties or seventies with COVID-19, enrolled during active disease.

The chain combines TRBV9 with TRBJ1-2, with TRBD1 matching over 7 bases. Per the germline V gene, CDR1 is SGDLS and CDR2 is YYNGEE. The V gene end was trimmed by 3 bases and the J gene end by 4 bases; junction bases not matched to a gene: 9. This CDR3 comprises 15 residues. The CDR3 here is CASSDHRGAGYGYTF. CDR3 coding DNA: TGTGCCAGCAGCGACCACAGGGGCGCTGGCTATGGCTACACCTTC. The entire variable domain, with the rest obtained from reference TRBV9 and TRBJ1-2, is as follows: DSGVTQTPKHLITATGQRVTLRCSPRSGDLSVYWYQQSLDQGLQFLIQYYNGEERAKGNILERFSAQQFPDLHSELNLSSLELGDSALYFCASSDHRGAGYGYTFGSGTRLTVV.

This chain connects TRBV28 to TRBJ2-5; D possibly corresponds to TRBD1 (7 bases). CDR1 and CDR2 from the germline V gene are MDHEN and SYDVKM. The V and J ends lost 10 bases and 3 bases respectively, with 21 bases between them. The CDR3 covers 15 residues. CDR3 amino acids: CATRGAAIEEETQYF. The CDR3 DNA sequence: TGTGCCACCAGGGGGGCAGCTATAGAGGAAGAGACCCAGTACTTC.

This clone was recorded only once. The CDR3 loop reads CASSSSSLVVHKNYEQYF. CDR3 bases: TGTGCCAGCAGTTCATCCTCCCTAGTAGTCCACAAAAACTACGAGCAGTACTTC. The chain has TRBV27 and TRBJ2-7; the D is unclear. This CDR3 spans 18 amino acids. Trimming removed 4 bases from V and 3 bases from J, with 25 bases in between. Germline assignment: CDR1 MNHEY and CDR2 SMNVEV (reference sequence).

The V gene is TRBV5-4, the J gene TRBJ2-7, with TRBD2 matching over 10 bases. The V gene end was trimmed by 0 bases and the J gene end by 5 bases; junction bases not matched to a gene: 5. This CDR3 comprises 15 residues. Germline V lookup: CDR1 SGHNT, CDR2 YYREEE (reference sequence). Written as DNA, the CDR3 is TGTGCCAGCAGCTTGGAGGGACTAGCGTCCCACGAGCAGTACTTC. Amino acids: CASSLEGLASHEQYF. Full variable domain (rest looked up from reference TRBV5-4 and TRBJ2-7): ETGVTQSPTHLIKTRGQQVTLRCSSQSGHNTVSWYQQALGQGPQFIFQYYREEENGRGNFPPRFSGLQFPNYSSELNVNALELDDSALYLCASSLEGLASHEQYFGPGTRLTVT.

This chain connects TRBV6-5 to TRBJ1-6, with 8 bases matching TRBD1. V trimming: 5 bases; J trimming: 8 bases; junction bases outside the gene matches: 2. Germline loops: CDR1 MNHEY, CDR2 SVGAGI. There are 13 residues in the CDR3. CDR3 nucleotide sequence: TGTGCCAGCAGTCAGGACAGGGATTCACCCCTCCACTTT. Residues: CASSQDRDSPLHF.

This sequence joins TRBV11-2 and TRBJ1-2; TRBD1 matches at 9 bases. The trim removed 1 base at V and 5 bases at J, leaving 2 bases unmatched. CDR3 length equals 14 residues. CDR1 and CDR2 from the germline V gene are SGHAT and FQNNGV. The CDR3 reads CASSLVGQGYGYTF. Written as DNA, the CDR3 is TGTGCCAGCAGCTTAGTGGGACAGGGATATGGCTACACCTTC.

This rearrangement joins TRBV11-2 to TRBJ1-2; D not certain. V lost 2 bases to trimming and J lost 4 bases, with 8 bases between them. This CDR3 spans 13 amino acids. The germline V gene has CDR1 SGHAT and CDR2 FQNNGV. The CDR3, as DNA: TGTGCCAGCAGCTTAATCAGAGGCTATGGCTACACCTTC. This gives the protein CASSLIRGYGYTF.

This clone was picked up one time. The chain links TRBV11-3 to TRBJ2-2; D unresolved. Deletions cut 1 base from V and 3 bases from J, with 12 bases between. Germline loops: CDR1 SGHNT, CDR2 YENEEA. The CDR3 is 16 residues long. The CDR3 DNA reads as TGTGCCAGCAGCTTAGCTGCCAGGCTGCACACCGGGGAGCTGTTTTTT. Translation: CASSLAARLHTGELFF.

V gene TRBV5-1 combines with J gene TRBJ2-1; 7 nucleotides align to TRBD2. The CDR3 is 15 amino acids. The junction had 4 bases not matched to a gene; V was cut back by 4 bases and J by 0 bases. Germline V gene sequence: CDR1 SGHRS, CDR2 YFSETQ. The CDR3 sequence is CASSTSGTSYNEQFF. In DNA, the CDR3 is TGCGCCAGCAGCACAAGCGGGACCTCCTACAATGAGCAGTTCTTC.

The J gene is TRBJ1-4, the V gene TRBV2; D might be TRBD1 (5 bases). Germline-derived CDR1 and CDR2 are SNHLY and FYNNEI. The CDR3 sequence is 12 residues long. The V end lost 4 bases, the J end lost 7 bases, and 7 bases lay between the germline ends. CDR3 protein: CASSVRGEKLFF. As DNA, the CDR3 is TGTGCCAGCAGTGTTAGGGGTGAAAAACTGTTTTTT.

The chain uses TRBV18 and TRBJ2-1; perhaps TRBD1 as D (8 bases). CDR1 and CDR2 (germline): KGHSH, LQKENI. The V and J ends lost 2 bases and 3 bases respectively, with 14 bases between them. This CDR3 has 16 residues. In DNA form, the CDR3 reads TGTGCCAGCTCACCAACAGGGGGGGTTAACTACAATGAGCAGTTCTTC. Residues: CASSPTGGVNYNEQFF.

This sequence joins TRBV2 and TRBJ2-7; possible D gene TRBD2, 6 bases. In germline, CDR1 is SNHLY, CDR2 FYNNEI. V gave up 7 bases and J gave up 6 bases, with 13 bases separating them. CDR3 length: 12 residues. In DNA, the CDR3 is TGTGCCAGCAATCCGGGAGTGGGCGAGCAGTACTTC. This encodes CASNPGVGEQYF.

V is TRBV5-4 and J is TRBJ2-5; 7 bases are shared with TRBD1. CDR3 length equals 14 residues. The junction had 4 bases not matched to a gene; V was cut back by 4 bases and J by 1 base. Germline V gene lookup returns CDR1 SGHNT and CDR2 YYREEE (reference sequence). DNA for the CDR3: TGTGCCAGCAGCCGGGGACAGTCCCAAGAGACCCAGTACTTC. It yields the protein CASSRGQSQETQYF.

The chain combines TRBV6-5 with TRBJ1-1, with 7 bases identical to TRBD1. The junction had 12 bases not matched to a gene; V was cut back by 6 bases and J by 11 bases. This CDR3 region has 13 residues. Germline V gene sequence: CDR1 MNHEY, CDR2 SVGAGI. The DNA for the CDR3 is TGTGCCAGCAGCCCGGGGACAGTCCGTCCGGCTTTCTTT. This sequence encodes CASSPGTVRPAFF.

The chain couples TRBV7-9 to TRBJ2-5, with D possibly TRBD2 on 5 matching bases. Germline V gives CDR1 SEHNR, CDR2 FQNEAQ (reference sequence). There are 14 residues in the CDR3. Trimming pared 7 bases from V and 2 bases from J, leaving 14 bases between. The CDR3 DNA reads as TGTGCCAGCAAACCTACGGGGAGTCAAGAGACCCAGTACTTC. It codes for CASKPTGSQETQYF.

This chain links TRBV4-1 with TRBJ1-2, with D possibly being TRBD1 (6 bases). The CDR3 runs to 14 residues. V lost 0 bases and J lost 2, with 7 bases in between. The germline V gene encodes CDR1 MGHRA and CDR2 YSYEKL. In DNA, the CDR3 is TGCGCCAGCAGCCAAGAGACAGGAAACTATGGCTACACCTTC. Its protein product is CASSQETGNYGYTF.

This clone was counted a single time. V and J are TRBV30 and TRBJ2-5; 11 bases map to TRBD2. The CDR3 contains 15 residues. V shed 3 bases, J shed 4 bases, and the junction held 7 bases outside the gene matches. Looked up from germline, CDR1 is GTSNPN and CDR2 is SVGIG (reference sequence). The CDR3 is CAWRPTSGISETQYF. The DNA for the CDR3 is TGTGCCTGGAGGCCGACTAGCGGGATTTCAGAGACCCAGTACTTC.

This chain connects TRBV7-9 to TRBJ2-1; D possibly corresponds to TRBD1 (6 bases). The V and J ends lost 5 bases and 3 bases respectively, with 11 bases between them. This CDR3 is 14 amino acids long. Germline CDR1 is SEHNR and CDR2 is FQNEAQ (reference sequence). The CDR3 coding sequence is TGTGCCAGCAGCATCCGACAGGTCTACAATGAGCAGTTCTTC. It yields the protein CASSIRQVYNEQFF.

V and J are TRBV18 and TRBJ2-1; D perhaps matches TRBD2 (6 bases). V lost 6 bases, J lost 8 bases, and 17 bases lay in between. The CDR3 runs to 14 residues. The V gene's germline CDR1 is KGHSH and CDR2 LQKENI. The CDR3 loop reads CASSPLRDGDEQFF. The CDR3 DNA reads as TGTGCCAGCTCTCCTCTGCGGGATGGGGATGAGCAGTTCTTC. Full variable domain (outside the CDR3, taken from reference TRBV18 and TRBJ2-1): NAGVMQNPRHLVRRRGQEARLRCSPMKGHSHVYWYRQLPEEGLKFMVYLQKENIIDESGMPKERFSAEFPKEGPSILRIQQVVRGDSAAYFCASSPLRDGDEQFFGPGTRLTVL.

This sequence joins TRBV11-2 and TRBJ2-1, with 11 bases identical to TRBD2. The CDR3 extends over 16 amino acids. Germline values: CDR1 SGHAT, CDR2 FQNNGV. With V trimmed by 2 bases and J by 8 bases, 8 bases remained unmatched. The CDR3 DNA follows: TGTGCCAGCAGCTTACCTTTAGCGGGAGGGTACGATGAGCAGTTCTTC. Encoded protein: CASSLPLAGGYDEQFF.

This clone showed up just a few times. V and J are TRBV29-1 and TRBJ2-7; tentative D call: TRBD2 (6 bases). Between the trimmed V and J ends, which lost 2 bases and 2 bases, there was a span of 13 bases. Germline V CDR1 and CDR2: SQVTM, ANQGSEA. This CDR3 has 14 amino acids. CDR3 in amino acids: CSVELGGITYEQYF. The DNA for the CDR3 is TGCAGCGTTGAATTGGGCGGGATCACCTACGAGCAGTACTTC.

The rearrangement joins TRBV24-1 to TRBJ2-2, with D perhaps matching TRBD2 (5 bases). Germline CDR1 KGHDR, CDR2 SFDVKD. The CDR3 loop spans 13 amino acids. The ends were cut back, 1 base at V and 15 bases at J, with 14 bases in the middle. CDR3 sequence: CATSDFAEWRMFF. CDR3 sequence (DNA): TGTGCCACCAGTGATTTCGCCGAATGGAGGATGTTTTTT.